This T cell receptor (beta chain) was retrieved from a study of CD8+ T cells in alopecia areata listed by TCRdb under 2018. Regarding the complete study: The treated patients, all with moderate-to-severe alopecia areata, were enrolled in an open-label pilot trial of oral tofacitinib given at 5 to 10 mg twice daily. Scalp tissue and sorted CD4+ and CD8+ peripheral blood T cells from patchy and totalis/universalis alopecia areata patients and from healthy controls were covered by human TCRbeta sequencing. TCRbeta CDR3 regions were amplified by immunoSEQ multiplex PCR using 35 Vbeta forward and 13 Jbeta reverse primers. The RNA source kit depended on sample type: the PAXgene miRNA kit for fixed scalp, the miRNeasy kit for PBMCs, and the RNeasy kit for mouse skin. To study T cell clonal expansion in alopecia areata, the researchers applied high-throughput TCRbeta sequencing to both the C3H/HeJ mouse model and human patients. Tofacitinib was administered for 6 to 18 months, and 6 months of follow-up off drug were then conducted to assess delayed response and recurrence. Scalp clonality was compared among normal scalp (n=4), patchy alopecia areata scalp (n=8), and alopecia totalis/universalis scalp (n=8). Biopsies were taken from tofacitinib-treated patients at baseline and at 4 and 24 weeks of treatment, and a later scalp biopsy was taken in several of the tofacitinib-treated patients. The SALT score, which quantifies the percentage of affected scalp surface area, was used to measure disease severity in treated patients. Study-wide conclusions, independent of this receptor: Scalp TCR repertoire analysis is complicated because resident alphabeta T cells in normal human skin are also sequenced, whereas mouse skin is dominated by gammadelta T cells. The treated cohort was small, with a single nonresponder, so links between baseline CD8+ expansion and response need larger studies. TCR sequences shared between patients were less clear than in mice, possibly partly because of HLA diversity in the patient population. Scalp clonality and the number of expanded CD8+ clones among the top 100 scalp clones were significantly decreased by tofacitinib. Higher clonality and more expanded CD8+ clones were observed in lesional scalp than in normal scalp, particularly in alopecia totalis/universalis, a finding suggestive of antigenic drive. During tofacitinib treatment, many expanded lesional clones stuck around in both scalp and blood, and this persistence may partly explain why relapse happens after treatment is stopped.

The receptor library was made with the immunoSEQ multiplex PCR assay. RNA was extracted from all samples and reverse transcribed into cDNA as template for TCR sequencing. SuperScript III was used to make first-strand cDNA, primed with a 2:1 mix of oligo-dT and random hexamers. Amplification bias was assessed with a synthetic immune receptor repertoire, and residual bias was removed computationally. In the source study's methods: After raw reads were preprocessed to remove errors, the CDR3 was defined following IMGT conventions as running from the conserved cysteine to phenylalanine. Clonality was computed as 1 minus the Shannon entropy, with the entropy normalized by log2 of the number of productive unique TCRs. Scalp TCRbeta sequences were cross-referenced with sorted blood CD4 and CD8 repertoires so that the CD4 or CD8 identity of scalp clones could be inferred. The immuneACCESS repertoire file appears here via TCRdb, limited to in-frame rearrangements. These files lack a portion of the clones; in checked studies, under half of the deficit traces to unresolved V genes, and the cause of the others is not known. V and J calls plus clone size are reproduced from that table; the DNA served to infer D and trimming. In all, the sample holds hundreds of thousands of clones, and 30% to 40% of those were seen once. The ten top clones hold 0.45% to 0.55% of the sample.

This clone was detected a few times. Its antigen is currently not known. Per-base quality was not reported, and no clone a single base away is much larger than it. The CDR3 holds 14 amino acids from the cysteine to the phenylalanine. Just the 42-base CDR3 DNA is kept, in frame starting at base 1. Taken from the germline V gene (reference sequence), the CDR1 and CDR2 loops are GTSNPN and SVGIG. Germline trimming: 1 base from V, 6 bases from J; junction bases outside gene matches: 9. Interpreted using the paper, the treatment or condition label stands for: oral pan-JAK inhibitor, 5-10 mg twice daily. Lesional scalp punch biopsies and peripheral blood were collected from alopecia areata patients. After PBMCs were isolated by density centrifugation and stained for CD3, CD4 and CD8, a FACSAria was used to sort CD4+ and CD8+ T cells.

Specimen: CD4+ T cells sorted from blood, collected around week 30, from a patient treated with tofacitinib. This TCR was recovered from a human donor with alopecia areata. The receptor chain draws on TRBV30 and TRBJ2-7, with TRBD2 matching 7 junction bases. DNA sequence: TGTGCCTGGAGTGCCCTATTGGGGGGGACCGAGCAGTACTTC. It is translated as CAWSALLGGTEQYF.